The 28 T cell receptor beta chains below all came from one sample that was sequenced in a study of blood T cell repertoires in COVID-19. The repertoire was sequenced with immunoSEQ multiplex PCR; TCRdb's copy has only in-frame clones and lacks some. This sample has about 320,000 clones, with 85% to 95% found just once. The sample comprised PBMCs or T cells enriched from blood (not recorded which). Receptor source: a woman in her thirties who had been exposed to COVID-19.

The rearrangement joins TRBV7-6 to TRBJ1-4; D uncertain. The CDR3 is 14 residues long. Per the germline V gene, CDR1 is SGHVS and CDR2 is FNYEAQ. V lost 4 bases, J lost 5 bases, and 11 bases lay in between. DNA for the CDR3: TGTGCCAGCAGCTCGTCCGGGATAAATGAAAAACTGTTTTTT. Protein: CASSSSGINEKLFF.

CDR3: CASSIRTGGPYEQYF. The CDR3 DNA follows: TGTGCCAGCAGCATCCGGACAGGGGGCCCATACGAGCAGTACTTC. The chain joins TRBV7-8 to TRBJ2-7, with 11 nucleotides matching TRBD1. CDR3 length: 15 amino acids. Germline V lookup: CDR1 SGHVS, CDR2 FQNEAQ. V lost 5 bases, J lost 4 bases, and 7 bases stayed unmatched.

The chain combines TRBV15 with TRBJ2-7, with a weak D call TRBD1 (6 bases). Deletions cut 0 bases from V and 3 bases from J, with 9 bases between. The CDR3 has 14 residues. CDR1 and CDR2 from the germline V gene are LNHNV and YYDKDF (reference sequence). CDR3 nucleotide sequence: TGTGCCACCAGCAGAGACACAGGGCGCTACGAGCAGTACTTC. This gives the protein CATSRDTGRYEQYF. The full variable domain, in which reference TRBV15 and TRBJ2-7 provide the parts outside the CDR3, is DAMVIQNPRYQVTQFGKPVTLSCSQTLNHNVMYWYQQKSSQAPKLLFHYYDKDFNNEADTPDNFQSRRPNTSFCFLDIRSPGLGDTAMYLCATSRDTGRYEQYFGPGTRLTVT.

The CDR3 spells CASSVAIYEQYF. The CDR3 DNA reads as TGTGCCAGCAGCGTAGCTATCTACGAGCAGTACTTC. J is TRBJ2-7 and V is TRBV9; no clear D. Germline CDR1 and CDR2: SGDLS and YYNGEE. V dropped 0 bases and J dropped 3 bases, with 4 bases sitting between them. The CDR3 covers 12 residues.

This clone showed up just once. The CDR3 coding sequence is TGCAGCGTCGATGGGACAGCCTCTGGAAACACCATATATTTT. This translates into CSVDGTASGNTIYF. This chain uses TRBV29-1 with TRBJ1-3; 7 nucleotides match TRBD1. V was pared by 6 bases and J by 0 bases, with 5 bases of the junction left unmatched. Germline V gene sequence: CDR1 SQVTM, CDR2 ANQGSEA. The CDR3 is made up of 14 amino acids.

The chain joins TRBV7-8 to TRBJ2-7; 7 positions match TRBD1. The CDR3 is made up of 16 amino acids. Unmatched junction bases numbered 14, after V lost 4 bases and J lost 5 bases. Germline V gene sequence: CDR1 SGHVS, CDR2 FQNEAQ. Here the CDR3 DNA reads TGTGCCAGCAGCTCTTTATGGGACAGCCGAAAGGACGAGCAGTACTTC. Its protein product is CASSSLWDSRKDEQYF.

The chain uses TRBV5-1 and TRBJ2-3; D is perhaps TRBD2 (6 bases). This CDR3 is 15 amino acids long. Germline V gives CDR1 SGHRS, CDR2 YFSETQ. V shed 0 bases and J shed 2 bases, with 10 bases lying between them. Written as DNA, the CDR3 is TGCGCCAGCAGCTTGGGGGCGGGGATCACAGATACGCAGTATTTT. Encoded protein: CASSLGAGITDTQYF.

The chain has TRBV6-5 and TRBJ2-7; TRBD2 matches 10 bases. Trimming cost V 5 bases and J 4 bases; bases outside gene matches: 5. CDR3 length equals 14 residues. The germline CDR1 and CDR2 sequences are MNHEY and SVGAGI. CDR3 protein: CASSQTSGTYEQYF. Written as DNA, the CDR3 is TGTGCCAGCAGTCAAACTAGCGGGACATACGAGCAGTACTTC.

The chain employs TRBV6-1 and TRBJ1-2; D perhaps matches TRBD1 (6 bases). Deletions cut 2 bases from V and 6 bases from J, with 16 bases between. The CDR3 is 15 residues long. Germline values: CDR1 MNHNS, CDR2 SASEGT. The chain's CDR3 is CASSEQGILTNGYTF. The CDR3, as DNA: TGTGCCAGCAGTGAACAGGGGATTCTGACCAATGGCTACACCTTC.

The chain uses TRBV12-3 or TRBV12-4 and TRBJ2-7; 7 bases line up with TRBD2. The CDR3 has 13 amino acids. V lost 4 bases and J lost 9; bases outside the gene matches: 9. The CDR3 DNA follows: TGTGCCAGCAGTTCCGGACTAGAAAGAGTGCAGTACTTC. Translated, it gives CASSSGLERVQYF.

V and J are TRBV6-5 and TRBJ1-2; the match to TRBD1 covers 9 bases. Germline V lookup: CDR1 MNHEY, CDR2 SVGAGI. Trimming took 6 bases from V and 6 from J; bases not matched to a gene: 5. The CDR3 consists of 13 residues. In DNA form, the CDR3 reads TGTGCCAGCAGAACTCGGGACAGGGATGGCTACACCTTC. This gives the protein CASRTRDRDGYTF.

This chain uses TRBV29-1 with TRBJ2-1; D unresolved. The CDR3 is made up of 12 amino acids. Germline V gene data show CDR1 as SQVTM and CDR2 as ANQGSEA. Here the CDR3 DNA reads TGCAGTGAGAGGAGCTCCTACAATGAGCAGTTCTTC. Its protein product is CSERSSYNEQFF.

V gene TRBV27 combines with J gene TRBJ1-2; TRBD1 might be the D (5 bases). CDR3 length: 14 amino acids. The V end lost 4 bases, the J end lost 4 bases, and 13 bases lay between the germline ends. Germline CDR1 reads MNHEY; CDR2 reads SMNVEV (reference sequence). This CDR3 reads CASSSIGAPYGYTF. For the CDR3, the DNA is TGTGCCAGCAGTTCGATTGGGGCCCCCTATGGCTACACCTTC.

This clone was recorded once. This sequence joins TRBV9 and TRBJ2-1; 12 positions agree with TRBD2. The CDR3 has 16 residues. Trimming took 0 bases from V and 7 from J; bases not matched to a gene: 5. Germline V gives CDR1 SGDLS, CDR2 YYNGEE. CDR3 nucleotide sequence: TGTGCCAGCAGCGTAGCGTCTAGCGGGGGGGTAAATGAGCAGTTCTTC. Translation: CASSVASSGGVNEQFF.

The chain recombines TRBV3-1 (or the pseudogene TRBV3-2) with TRBJ1-1; no definite D call. Germline CDR1 LGHDT, CDR2 YNNKEL (reference sequence). The CDR3 loop spans 13 amino acids. The V end was cut by 3 bases, the J end by 1 base, with 6 bases between. The CDR3 here is CASSHIENTEAFF. DNA of the CDR3: TGTGCCAGCAGCCATATAGAGAACACTGAAGCTTTCTTT.

The chain employs TRBV5-8 and TRBJ1-1; a possible D gene is TRBD1 (6 bases). The germline V gene has CDR1 SGHTS and CDR2 YDEGEE. The CDR3 is made up of 15 amino acids. V lost 1 base and J 1 base, leaving 11 bases between the germline ends. The CDR3 loop is CASSLLGRGNTEAFF. CDR3 coding DNA: TGTGCCAGCAGCTTGTTAGGCAGGGGGAACACTGAAGCTTTCTTT. Combining the CDR3 with reference TRBV5-8 and TRBJ1-1 gives the whole variable domain EAGVTQSPTHLIKTRGQQATLRCSPISGHTSVYWYQQALGLGLQFLLWYDEGEERNRGNFPPRFSGRQFPNYSSELNVNALELEDSALYLCASSLLGRGNTEAFFGQGTRLTVV.

This rearrangement joins TRBV20-1 to TRBJ1-5; D not resolved. Germline V gives CDR1 DFQATT, CDR2 SNEGSKA (reference sequence). The length of the CDR3 is 12 residues. V lost 3 bases and J lost 11, with 14 bases in between. The CDR3 region has the DNA TGCAGTGCTAGTAGGACGGGAAGAGCCCAGCATTTT. Its protein product is CSASRTGRAQHF.

The chain uses TRBV6-5 and TRBJ1-2; no firm D call. The CDR3 sequence is 15 residues long. V was cut by 6 bases and J by 2 bases, with 16 bases left in between. Germline loops: CDR1 MNHEY, CDR2 SVGAGI. DNA of the CDR3: TGTGCCAGCAGGCCATATAGTTCGGGGAACTATGGCTACACCTTC. Protein product: CASRPYSSGNYGYTF.

The chain is built from TRBV13 and TRBJ2-3; TRBD2 matches at 12 bases. The CDR3 runs to 18 residues. The germline CDR1 and CDR2 sequences are PRHDT and FYEKMQ (reference sequence). V lost 5 bases and J lost 0; bases outside the gene matches: 9. Written as DNA, the CDR3 is TGTGCCAGCAGCCAAGGACTAGCGGGGAGCACTAGCACAGATACGCAGTATTTT. It is translated as CASSQGLAGSTSTDTQYF. The whole variable domain, remainder taken from reference TRBV13 and TRBJ2-3, is AAGVIQSPRHLIKEKRETATLKCYPIPRHDTVYWYQQGPGQDPQFLISFYEKMQSDKGSIPDRFSAQQFSDYHSELNMSSLELGDSALYFCASSQGLAGSTSTDTQYFGPGTRLTVL.

The rearrangement links TRBV9 to TRBJ2-1; a possible D gene is TRBD2 (5 bases). V lost 3 bases to trimming and J lost 4 bases, with 14 bases between them. CDR3 size: 15 residues. Germline V gene sequence: CDR1 SGDLS, CDR2 YYNGEE. The CDR3 region has the DNA TGTGCCAGCAGCGGCAGAGAGGGCCGTTACAATGAGCAGTTCTTC. Translation: CASSGREGRYNEQFF.

The chain combines TRBV19 with TRBJ1-4; 10 bases match TRBD1. This CDR3 is built from 15 residues. With 10 bases clipped from V and 1 base from J, the junction kept 6 bases outside the gene matches. The V gene's germline CDR1 is LNHDA and CDR2 SQIVND (reference sequence). The CDR3, as DNA: TGTGCCACCAGTGGACAGGGGGTAACTAATGAAAAACTGTTTTTT. Its translation is CATSGQGVTNEKLFF. Full variable domain (remainder filled in from reference TRBV19 and TRBJ1-4): DGGITQSPKYLFRKEGQNVTLSCEQNLNHDAMYWYRQDPGQGLRLIYYSQIVNDFQKGDIAEGYSVSREKKESFPLTVTSAQKNPTAFYLCATSGQGVTNEKLFFGSGTQLSVL.

With regard to this clone: Different DNA sequences within this sample yield the same CDR3. This chain links TRBV6-5 with TRBJ1-4; D may be TRBD1 (6 bases). Germline CDR1 is MNHEY and CDR2 is SVGAGI. V was trimmed by 6 bases and J by 5 bases, leaving 10 bases between them. The CDR3 runs to 13 residues. The CDR3 spells CASRDSTNEKLFF. The CDR3 nucleotides read TGTGCCAGCAGGGACAGCACAAATGAAAAACTGTTTTTT.

This clone was seen a handful of times. The chain joins TRBV18 to TRBJ2-6; 8 positions agree with TRBD1. J gave up 0 bases and V 2 bases, and 6 bases lay outside the gene matches. Germline V gene sequence: CDR1 KGHSH, CDR2 LQKENI. The CDR3 sequence is 18 residues long. CDR3 nucleotides: TGTGCCAGCTCACCAACCGGGACAGGCTCCTCTGGGGCCAACGTCCTGACTTTC. Protein: CASSPTGTGSSGANVLTF.

This chain uses TRBV5-1 with TRBJ1-4; 8 bases are shared with TRBD1. V lost 4 bases to trimming and J lost 8 bases; unmatched junction nucleotides: 7. This CDR3 contains 14 residues. Looked up from germline, CDR1 is SGHRS and CDR2 is YFSETQ. The CDR3 is CASSPQGDREKLFF. The CDR3 DNA reads as TGCGCCAGCAGCCCACAGGGGGATAGAGAAAAACTGTTTTTT.

The genes are TRBV3-1 (or the pseudogene TRBV3-2) and TRBJ1-1; D might be TRBD1 (6 bases). Germline V gene sequence: CDR1 LGHDT, CDR2 YNNKEL (reference sequence). CDR3 length: 15 residues. With 4 bases removed from V and 0 bases from J, the gap between germline ends came to 12 bases. The CDR3 reads CASSPPGALNTEAFF. CDR3 DNA: TGTGCCAGCAGCCCCCCAGGGGCGTTGAACACTGAAGCTTTCTTT.

The V and J genes are TRBV3-1 (or the pseudogene TRBV3-2) and TRBJ2-3, with 10 nucleotides matching TRBD1. The CDR3 has 16 amino acids. V shed 1 base and J 5 bases; nucleotides not matched to a gene: 6. Germline lookup yields CDR1 LGHDT and CDR2 YNNKEL (reference sequence). The CDR3 sequence: CASSQGRWDRGDTQYF. CDR3 DNA: TGTGCCAGCAGCCAAGGGAGGTGGGACAGGGGAGATACGCAGTATTTT.

The rearrangement uses TRBV10-3 and TRBJ2-7, with 14 bases fitting TRBD2. V gave up 6 bases and J gave up 5 bases; unmatched junction bases: 6. The germline gives CDR1 ENHRY, CDR2 SYGVKD. This CDR3 comprises 15 residues. CDR3 in DNA: TGTGCCATCAGGGCGACTAGCGGGGGGGCCGACGAGCAGTACTTC. The encoded protein is CAIRATSGGADEQYF.

The rearrangement joins TRBV5-1 to TRBJ1-4, with unresolved D. This CDR3 has 16 amino acids. Trimming took 3 bases from V and 5 from J, leaving 17 bases between them. Germline lookup yields CDR1 SGHRS and CDR2 YFSETQ. CDR3 protein: CASSSTGINLNEKLFF. The CDR3 bases are TGCGCCAGCAGCTCTACCGGGATTAATCTAAATGAAAAACTGTTTTTT. Based on the CDR3 plus reference TRBV5-1 and TRBJ1-4, the full variable domain is KAGVTQTPRYLIKTRGQQVTLSCSPISGHRSVSWYQQTPGQGLQFLFEYFSETQRNKGNFPGRFSGRQFSNSRSEMNVSTLELGDSALYLCASSSTGINLNEKLFFGSGTQLSVL.